This T cell receptor beta chain was sequenced for a study of response to subunit inactivated influenza vaccine. Each CDR3 protein gets one entry after TCRdb re-called the RT-PCR reads with MiXCR. The sample holds about 540,000 distinct CDR3 sequences, approximately 20% seen once. This CDR3 contains 13 residues. Trimming took off 2 bases at V and 4 bases at J, with 8 bases between the two ends. CDR1 is GTSNPN and CDR2 is SVGIG in the germline V gene (reference sequence). In addition, the sample was reused for a study of T cells expressing NK-cell markers. That work contributes: TCR beta cDNA was made by 5'RACE template switching with UMIs. Whether the expanded NKG2C+ T cell clones recognized HCMV remained unclear.

The clonotype originates from a man aged 45-65 years who received an inactivated influenza vaccine. The gene calls are TRBV30 and TRBJ1-4; maybe TRBD1 (5 bases). Here the sequenced sample was CD4+ T cells sorted from PBMCs, taken 11 to 12 days after vaccination. DNA of the CDR3: TGTGCCTGGAGTTACAGGTTTAATGAAAAACTGTTTTTT. Amino acids: CAWSYRFNEKLFF. Together with reference TRBV30 and TRBJ1-4, the CDR3 gives the full variable domain: SQTIHQWPATLVQPVGSPLSLECTVEGTSNPNLYWYRQAAGRGLQLLFYSVGIGQISSEVPQNLSASRPQDRQFILSSKKLLLSDSGFYLCAWSYRFNEKLFFGSGTQLSVL.